One and the same sample provided the 28 T cell receptor beta chains below, sequenced in a study of blood T cells in healthy people across ages. A second PCR, run for roughly 7 to 12 cycles, used a sample-barcoded 5' primer plus a J-beta primer mix. One entry per CDR3 protein results from TCRdb running MiXCR on the 5' RACE reads. Altogether about 1.5 million distinct CDR3 sequences are present, 40% to 45% being singletons, with the ten largest covering less than 5%. The sample comprised blood. These TCRs come from a woman aged 18-30 years in good health.

This clonotype was observed many times. This chain connects TRBV7-2 to TRBJ2-7, with 8 bases aligning to TRBD1. CDR3 size: 13 residues. J lost 4 bases, V lost 5 bases, and 4 bases had no gene match. Germline CDR1 is SGHTA and CDR2 is FQGNSA. The CDR3 sequence is CASSPRTGYEQYF. The CDR3 DNA reads as TGTGCCAGCAGCCCTAGGACAGGGTACGAGCAGTACTTC.

The chain recombines TRBV5-1 with TRBJ1-4, with 7 bases that match TRBD1. J was trimmed by 7 bases and V by 3 bases; bases with no gene match: 3. This CDR3 region has 13 residues. CDR1 and CDR2 from the germline V gene are SGHRS and YFSETQ. The CDR3 DNA is TGCGCCAGCAGCTCGACAGGGTTTGAAAAACTGTTTTTT. Its protein product is CASSSTGFEKLFF.

This clonotype occurred a few times. The chain joins TRBV7-2 to TRBJ2-1; 7 bases match TRBD2. V shed 0 bases and J 1 base; nucleotides not matched to a gene: 6. The CDR3 runs to 17 residues. The germline V gene has CDR1 SGHTA and CDR2 FQGNSA. CDR3 residues: CASSLAFERDSYNEQFF. In nucleotides, the CDR3 is TGTGCCAGCAGCTTAGCGTTCGAGCGGGATTCCTACAATGAGCAGTTCTTC.

The chain has TRBV20-1 and TRBJ1-2; a weak D match, TRBD1 (5 bases). V lost 0 bases and J lost 8, with 13 bases in between. The CDR3 length is 13 residues. Germline values: CDR1 DFQATT, CDR2 SNEGSKA (reference sequence). The CDR3 loop reads CSARDQYGDGYTF. CDR3 sequence (DNA): TGCAGTGCTAGAGATCAGTACGGGGACGGCTACACCTTC.

This clonotype was recorded a few times. One junction end does not reproduce the germline sequence, and a read error may be involved. The chain links TRBV25-1 to TRBJ2-5; TRBD1 agrees at 9 bases. Germline V gene data show CDR1 as MGHDK and CDR2 as SYGVNS. This CDR3 has 16 amino acids. The CDR3 loop reads CAGSDPGQGEEETQYF. The CDR3 bases are TGTGCCGGCAGTGACCCGGGACAGGGCGAAGAAGAGACCCAGTACTTC.

This clonotype was recorded many times. This chain uses TRBV12-3 or TRBV12-4 with TRBJ2-7; either TRBD1 or TRBD2 may supply D (5 bases each). The CDR3 extends over 14 amino acids. Trimming removed 3 bases at V and 2 bases at J, with 11 bases between. This CDR3 is CASSFGTDAYEQYF. CDR3 nucleotides: TGTGCCAGCAGTTTCGGGACGGATGCCTACGAGCAGTACTTC.

This clonotype appeared a few times. The J gene is TRBJ2-7, the V gene TRBV6-6; a possible D gene is TRBD1 (5 bases). V lost 8 bases to trimming and J lost 4 bases, with 9 bases between them. The CDR3 loop spans 11 amino acids. Germline V gene data show CDR1 as MNHNY and CDR2 as SVGAGI (reference sequence). The CDR3: CASQGGYEQYF. The CDR3 DNA follows: TGTGCCAGCCAGGGCGGTTACGAGCAGTACTTC.

This clonotype was seen more than once but under ten times. The J gene is TRBJ1-2, the V gene TRBV6-2 or TRBV6-3; 7 bases agree with TRBD1. Trimming cost V 5 bases and J 4 bases; bases outside gene matches: 7. This CDR3 comprises 14 residues. From germline, CDR1 is MNHEY and CDR2 SVGEGT. CDR3 sequence: CASSDPGTVYGYTF. The CDR3 DNA reads as TGTGCCAGCAGTGACCCCGGGACAGTCTATGGCTACACCTTC.

The chain couples TRBV29-1 to TRBJ1-3; D gene ambiguous. CDR3 length: 13 amino acids. V was trimmed by 6 bases and J by 0 bases, leaving 9 bases between them. Germline CDR1 is SQVTM and CDR2 is ANQGSEA. CDR3: CSVTKISGNTIYF. The CDR3 DNA reads TGCAGCGTGACTAAAATCTCTGGAAACACCATATATTTT.

The genes are TRBV12-3 or TRBV12-4 and TRBJ1-5; 7 bases fit TRBD1. The CDR3 has 16 amino acids. V was pared by 5 bases and J by 0 bases, with 7 bases of the junction left unmatched. The CDR3 spells CASSATGVDSNQPQHF. The CDR3 DNA reads as TGTGCCAGCAGTGCCACAGGGGTGGATAGCAATCAGCCCCAGCATTTT.

This clonotype was picked up a small number of times. The chain carries TRBV29-1 and TRBJ1-4; 8 bases match TRBD1. This CDR3 has 14 residues. Germline CDR1 is SQVTM and CDR2 is ANQGSEA. Germline trimming cut 7 bases from V and 7 bases from J; bases unmatched to any gene: 11. The CDR3 sequence is CSASDRGRTEKLFF. CDR3 DNA sequence: TGCAGCGCCTCAGACAGGGGTAGAACTGAAAAACTGTTTTTT.

Regarding this clonotype: An end of the junction differs from the germline gene, which may be a read error. The chain carries TRBV20-1 and TRBJ1-2, with 7 positions matching TRBD1. CDR3 length: 15 residues. The germline gives CDR1 DFQATT, CDR2 SNEGSKA (reference sequence). CDR3 sequence (DNA): TGCAGTGCTAGAGATGTCAGGGGGTCGAACTATGGCCACACCTTC. This codes for CSARDVRGSNYGHTF.

This clonotype came up a few times. The rearrangement uses TRBV28 and TRBJ2-1; TRBD2 might be the D (6 bases). Near its end, the DNA agrees better with TRBJ2-7, so the J call may be wrong. The CDR3 spans 16 residues. Germline CDR1 is MDHEN and CDR2 is SYDVKM. CDR3 sequence reads: CASITGSGYFYDEQYF. The CDR3 DNA sequence: TGTGCCAGCATTACGGGTAGCGGCTATTTTTACGATGAGCAGTACTTC.

A word on this clonotype: One junction end does not reproduce the germline sequence, and a read error may be involved. The V call is TRBV7-3, the J call TRBJ2-3; 10 nucleotides align to TRBD2. This CDR3 spans 16 amino acids. Looked up from germline, CDR1 is SGHTA and CDR2 is FQGTGA. CDR3 DNA sequence: TGTGCCAGTAGCTTTCAGTCTAGCGGGAGTGCAGATACGCAGTATTTT. Protein sequence: CASSFQSSGSADTQYF.

This clonotype was detected many times. The chain links TRBV6-5 to TRBJ1-2; maybe TRBD1 (6 bases). V was pared by 2 bases and J by 4 bases, with 11 bases between. Germline lookup yields CDR1 MNHEY and CDR2 SVGAGI. CDR3 length equals 14 residues. The chain's CDR3 is CASSYGQGSYGYTF. As DNA, the CDR3 is TGTGCCAGCAGTTACGGGCAGGGGAGCTATGGCTACACCTTC.

This clonotype was seen many times. This chain links TRBV10-3 with TRBJ2-1, with a tentative D call TRBD2 (5 bases). The tail of the sequence fits TRBJ2-7 better, so the J call may be wrong. This CDR3 has 16 amino acids. Germline loops: CDR1 ENHRY, CDR2 SYGVKD. CDR3 residues: CAISGSGLASYNEQYF. The CDR3 bases are TGTGCCATCAGTGGGTCGGGATTAGCCTCCTACAATGAGCAGTACTTC.

The chain joins TRBV5-1 to TRBJ1-1; 9 bases are shared with TRBD1. After removal of 4 bases from V and 0 bases from J, the junction contained 7 bases not matched to a gene. Germline CDR1 is SGHRS and CDR2 is YFSETQ. The CDR3 spans 16 residues. In nucleotides, the CDR3 is TGCGCCAGCAGCACGCGGACAGGGGCCTTGAACACTGAAGCTTTCTTT. As protein: CASSTRTGALNTEAFF.

This sequence joins TRBV24-1 and TRBJ1-2; D uncertain. V was shortened by 2 bases and J by 8 bases, with 14 bases between the two germline ends. Germline CDR1 reads KGHDR; CDR2 reads SFDVKD. The CDR3 loop spans 14 amino acids. The CDR3 region has the DNA TGTGCCACCAGTGATTCCTCCTCAGGCTGGGGCTACACCTTC. Amino acids: CATSDSSSGWGYTF.

This clonotype was counted between two and nine times. V usage is TRBV4-2 and J usage is TRBJ2-7; maybe TRBD1 (6 bases). This CDR3 comprises 15 residues. V shed 0 bases and J shed 2 bases, with 11 bases lying between them. CDR1 and CDR2 (germline): LGHNA, YNFKEQ. The CDR3 nucleotides are TGTGCCAGCAGCCAAGATAACAGGGCCACCTACGAGCAGTACTTC. This sequence encodes CASSQDNRATYEQYF.

J is TRBJ2-7 and V is TRBV3-1, with D unresolved. Germline V gives CDR1 LGHDT, CDR2 YNNKEL (reference sequence). CDR3 size: 12 residues. V lost 6 bases to trimming and J lost 3 bases, with 9 bases between them. This CDR3 is CASSYSVYEQYF. The CDR3 bases are TGTGCCAGCAGTTACAGCGTCTACGAGCAGTACTTC.

For this clonotype: A much larger clone differs from this one at a single base, so this may be a read error. The chain carries TRBV4-3 and TRBJ2-3; D possibly uses TRBD1 or TRBD2 (5 bases each). Trimming removed 0 bases from V and 0 bases from J, with 13 bases in between. The CDR3 covers 17 residues. Germline V gives CDR1 LGHNA, CDR2 YSLEER. The CDR3 bases are TGCGCCAGCAGCCAAGACCACAGCGGACATAGCACAGATACGCAGTATTTT. Protein product: CASSQDHSGHSTDTQYF.

The rearrangement joins TRBV7-8 to TRBJ1-6; D unresolved. CDR3 length equals 13 residues. The germline V gene encodes CDR1 SGHVS and CDR2 FQNEAQ. Trimming pared 6 bases from V and 10 bases from J, leaving 13 bases between. The CDR3: CASSYAPRSPLHF. CDR3 DNA: TGTGCCAGCAGTTACGCCCCTCGGTCACCCCTCCACTTT.

Comments on this clonotype: The junction departs from germline at one end; a sequencing error may be responsible. This chain joins TRBV12-3 or TRBV12-4 and TRBJ1-6, with TRBD1 identical over 7 bases. This CDR3 spans 14 amino acids. The CDR3 DNA reads as TGTGCCAGAAGTTTAGGGACAGTAAATTCACCCCTCCACTTT. Its protein is CARSLGTVNSPLHF.

The chain has TRBV25-1 and TRBJ1-5; a weak D match, TRBD1 (5 bases). V lost 4 bases to trimming and J lost 4 bases, with 11 bases between them. In germline, CDR1 is MGHDK, CDR2 SYGVNS. There are 14 residues in the CDR3. The CDR3 DNA follows: TGTGCCAGCAGTGCCTCAAGGGGTAATCAGCCCCAGCATTTT. Translated, it gives CASSASRGNQPQHF.

This sequence joins TRBV6-5 and TRBJ1-6; D not certain. The CDR3 totals 15 residues. V lost 6 bases to trimming and J lost 7 bases, with 16 bases between them. Germline CDR1 MNHEY, CDR2 SVGAGI. The CDR3 sequence is CASRIEGVRNSPLHF. The CDR3 nucleotides read TGTGCCAGCAGGATCGAGGGAGTTCGGAATTCACCCCTCCACTTT.

This clonotype appeared a few times. The chain carries TRBV18 and TRBJ2-7, with D tentatively TRBD1 (5 bases). V lost 4 bases to trimming and J lost 2 bases, with 6 bases between them. In germline, CDR1 is KGHSH, CDR2 LQKENI. The CDR3 is made up of 12 amino acids. CDR3 sequence: CASSQQAYEQYF. The CDR3 bases are TGTGCCAGCTCACAACAGGCCTACGAGCAGTACTTC.

The chain combines TRBV9 with TRBJ1-2, with TRBD1 matching 7 bases. The length of the CDR3 is 14 residues. Germline V gives CDR1 SGDLS, CDR2 YYNGEE. The junction had 10 bases not matched to a gene; V was cut back by 3 bases and J by 8 bases. The CDR3: CASSEDRRKKGYTF. For the CDR3, the DNA is TGTGCCAGCAGCGAGGACAGGAGGAAGAAGGGCTACACCTTC.

The V and J genes are TRBV15 and TRBJ1-4, with D perhaps matching TRBD1 (5 bases). Germline V gives CDR1 LNHNV, CDR2 YYDKDF (reference sequence). The CDR3 has 15 residues. V dropped 1 base and J dropped 6 bases, with 12 bases sitting between them. The CDR3: CATSRVRGIDEKLFF. DNA of the CDR3: TGTGCCACCAGCAGAGTGAGGGGCATCGATGAAAAACTGTTTTTT.